The 26 T cell receptor beta chains in this list originate from one sample, sequenced in a study of identical twins. MiXCR, run by TCRdb on the 5' RACE reads, gives a single entry per CDR3 protein. Among about 240,000 distinct CDR3 sequences, around 7.6% were seen once, and the ten largest hold about 5.8%. This same sample was also part of a study on yellow fever vaccine responses in identical twins.

The sample taken for sequencing was CD8+ T cells sorted from blood. Receptors were obtained from a woman younger than 35 in good health.

This rearrangement joins TRBV7-9 to TRBJ1-4; 7 positions match TRBD1. Germline V gene lookup returns CDR1 SEHNR and CDR2 FQNEAQ (reference sequence). This CDR3 is 14 amino acids long. V gave up 6 bases and J gave up 2 bases; unmatched junction bases: 3. CDR3 amino acids: CASRRQGTNEKLFF. In DNA form, the CDR3 reads TGTGCCAGCAGACGACAGGGCACTAATGAAAAACTGTTTTTT.

V gene TRBV11-1 combines with J gene TRBJ2-3, with 10 bases lining up with TRBD2. The CDR3 sequence is 21 residues long. From germline, CDR1 is SGHAT and CDR2 FQDESV (reference sequence). J lost 2 bases, V lost 4 bases, and 21 bases had no gene match. CDR3 protein: CASSSPSVLAGVRIDTDTQYF. In DNA form, the CDR3 reads TGTGCCAGCAGCTCCCCCTCCGTGCTAGCGGGAGTAAGAATCGACACAGATACGCAGTATTTT.

The chain couples TRBV2 to TRBJ2-7; D unresolved. V shed 6 bases and J shed 6 bases, with 18 bases lying between them. Germline CDR1 reads SNHLY; CDR2 reads FYNNEI. The CDR3 covers 14 residues. The CDR3 DNA reads TGTGCCAGCAGGGTAGCAACCATCTCTCCCGAGCAGTACTTC. It translates to CASRVATISPEQYF.

Of note for this clonotype: A much larger clone is a single base away; this may be a read error. The V gene is TRBV9, the J gene TRBJ2-1; 8 positions match TRBD2. Unmatched junction bases numbered 8, after V lost 0 bases and J lost 9 bases. This CDR3 spans 15 amino acids. Looked up from germline, CDR1 is SGDLS and CDR2 is YYNGEE. The CDR3 loop is CASSVEPAGDIEQFF. CDR3 nucleotides: TGTGCCAGCAGCGTAGAACCAGCGGGAGATATTGAGCAGTTCTTC. The variable domain in full, with the rest retrieved from reference TRBV9 and TRBJ2-1, is DSGVTQTPKHLITATGQRVTLRCSPRSGDLSVYWYQQSLDQGLQFLIQYYNGEERAKGNILERFSAQQFPDLHSELNLSSLELGDSALYFCASSVEPAGDIEQFFGPGTRLTVL.

The sample holds many counts of this clonotype. The V and J genes are TRBV7-9 and TRBJ2-2; 12 nucleotides line up with TRBD1. The CDR3 spans 15 residues. J gave up 9 bases and V 5 bases, and 7 bases lay outside the gene matches. The germline gives CDR1 SEHNR, CDR2 FQNEAQ (reference sequence). The CDR3 DNA sequence: TGTGCCAGCAGCCCCCCCGGGACAGGGGGCCGGGAGCTGTTTTTT. Protein: CASSPPGTGGRELFF.

The rearrangement uses TRBV6-1 and TRBJ1-2, with 7 bases that match TRBD1. The CDR3 consists of 15 residues. The germline CDR1 and CDR2 sequences are MNHNS and SASEGT. J was trimmed by 5 bases and V by 7 bases; bases with no gene match: 13. The CDR3 region has the DNA TGTGCCAGCACCCCCAATAAGGGGGCAGGTTATGGCTACACCTTC. Encoded protein: CASTPNKGAGYGYTF.

J is TRBJ2-5 and V is TRBV2, with 9 bases aligning to TRBD2. Germline assignment: CDR1 SNHLY and CDR2 FYNNEI. V trimming: 4 bases; J trimming: 2 bases; junction bases outside the gene matches: 5. The CDR3 runs 15 residues. CDR3 loop: CASSVGSGGQETQYF. The CDR3 DNA follows: TGTGCCAGCAGTGTGGGTAGCGGGGGTCAAGAGACCCAGTACTTC.

The chain couples TRBV6-1 to TRBJ2-3; 12 bases are shared with TRBD2. This CDR3 has 15 residues. V lost 5 bases, J lost 5 bases, and 5 bases stayed unmatched. Germline V gives CDR1 MNHNS, CDR2 SASEGT. The CDR3 DNA reads TGTGCCAGCAGTCCCGGGACTAGCGGGCTAGATACGCAGTATTTT. Its translation: CASSPGTSGLDTQYF.

This clonotype was counted only a few times. This chain joins TRBV28 and TRBJ2-2, with D possibly matching TRBD1 (5 bases). This CDR3 is built from 15 residues. The germline CDR1 and CDR2 sequences are MDHEN and SYDVKM. V shed 6 bases and J shed 1 base, with 12 bases lying between them. The CDR3 DNA reads as TGTGCCAGCAGCTACGGACACCTGAACACCGGGGAGCTGTTTTTT. It yields the protein CASSYGHLNTGELFF.

This clonotype occurred many times. V gene TRBV14 combines with J gene TRBJ2-2; the match to TRBD2 covers 9 bases. The CDR3 extends over 17 amino acids. V was clipped by 0 bases and J by 2 bases; unmatched bases: 4. Germline assignment: CDR1 SGHDN and CDR2 FVKESK. The CDR3 region is CASSQDRLAGNTGELFF. CDR3 DNA sequence: TGTGCCAGCAGCCAAGATAGGCTAGCGGGAAACACCGGGGAGCTGTTTTTT.

J is TRBJ1-5 and V is TRBV20-1; no definite D call. V dropped 6 bases and J dropped 4 bases, with 10 bases sitting between them. Germline V gene lookup returns CDR1 DFQATT and CDR2 SNEGSKA (reference sequence). This CDR3 contains 12 residues. CDR3 nucleotides: TGCAGTGCCCCGGGCGCAAATCAGCCCCAGCATTTT. This translates into CSAPGANQPQHF.

In its sample, this clonotype was seen many times. This chain links TRBV27 with TRBJ1-5, with 8 bases fitting TRBD1. The CDR3 covers 16 residues. Germline V gives CDR1 MNHEY, CDR2 SMNVEV (reference sequence). Trimming at V came to 6 bases and at J to 4 bases, leaving 11 bases not matched to a gene. The CDR3 here is CASSLQGVGRNQPQHF. CDR3 sequence (DNA): TGTGCCAGCAGCCTACAGGGGGTAGGGAGAAATCAGCCCCAGCATTTT.

This chain connects TRBV5-5 to TRBJ1-1; unclear D gene. Germline V gives CDR1 SGHKS, CDR2 YYEKEE (reference sequence). V was pared by 4 bases and J by 6 bases, with 16 bases between. The CDR3 totals 14 residues. The CDR3 loop is CASSVENPWAEAFF. CDR3 sequence (DNA): TGTGCCAGCAGCGTTGAAAATCCATGGGCTGAAGCTTTCTTT.

This clonotype was picked up many times. The CDR3 spells CASSYSTSGAIDTQYF. The CDR3 coding sequence is TGTGCCAGCAGTTACTCGACTAGCGGGGCGATAGATACGCAGTATTTT. V usage is TRBV6-5 and J usage is TRBJ2-3; 11 bases map to TRBD2. The V gene end was trimmed by 0 bases and the J gene end by 5 bases; junction bases not matched to a gene: 4. Germline CDR1 is MNHEY and CDR2 is SVGAGI. This CDR3 is 16 amino acids long.

In its sample, this clonotype was seen many times. The chain uses TRBV5-1 and TRBJ2-1; TRBD2 agrees at 7 bases. CDR3 length: 16 residues. Germline CDR1 is SGHRS and CDR2 is YFSETQ. J gave up 3 bases and V 3 bases, and 9 bases lay outside the gene matches. The CDR3 DNA follows: TGCGCCAGCAGCTACCCCCCTGGCGGGAGCTACAATGAGCAGTTCTTC. It encodes CASSYPPGGSYNEQFF.

This clonotype was observed at least ten times. For the CDR3, the DNA is TGCAGCGTTGAAGAGAGGGCCTATGGCTACACCTTC. Protein sequence: CSVEERAYGYTF. The gene calls are TRBV29-1 and TRBJ1-2; the D is unclear. Trimming pared 0 bases from V and 4 bases from J, leaving 6 bases between. CDR3 length: 12 residues. The V gene's germline CDR1 is SQVTM and CDR2 ANQGSEA.

The table lists this clonotype with a few counts. V usage is TRBV6-1 and J usage is TRBJ2-2; D is possibly TRBD1 (6 bases). V was clipped by 5 bases and J by 0 bases, with 10 bases between them. Looked up from germline, CDR1 is MNHNS and CDR2 is SASEGT. CDR3 length: 15 amino acids. The CDR3, as DNA: TGTGCCAGCAGTAGGACAGCCTCGAACACCGGGGAGCTGTTTTTT. Encoded protein: CASSRTASNTGELFF.

This clonotype was seen a handful of times. The chain uses TRBV21-1 and TRBJ2-7; the table gives TRBD2 as D, unverified against the DNA. TRBV21-1 is termed a pseudogene. This CDR3 has 15 residues. This CDR3 reads CASSTSKAGRYGQYV. CDR3 in DNA: TGTGCCAGCAGCACGAGTAAAGCGGGGAGATACGGGCAGTACGTC.

This clonotype appeared many times. The CDR3 loop reads CASSLSPARETQYF. The CDR3 nucleotides read TGTGCCAGCAGCTTAAGTCCTGCGCGAGAGACCCAGTACTTC. The chain has TRBV7-9 and TRBJ2-5; no definite D call. The V gene's germline CDR1 is SEHNR and CDR2 FQNEAQ (reference sequence). There are 14 residues in the CDR3. The V gene lost 2 bases and the J gene lost 4 bases, with 11 bases spanning the gap.

The chain is built from TRBV7-8 and TRBJ1-2; perhaps TRBD1 as D (5 bases). There are 14 residues in the CDR3. Germline V lookup: CDR1 SGHVS, CDR2 FQNEAQ. The V and J ends lost 5 bases and 4 bases respectively, with 14 bases between them. The CDR3 DNA is TGTGCCAGCAGCACCCCGCGACAGTCCTATGGCTACACCTTC. Its protein is CASSTPRQSYGYTF.

This chain joins TRBV2 and TRBJ2-1; perhaps TRBD1 as D (5 bases). Deletions cut 11 bases from V and 0 bases from J, with 14 bases between. There are 14 residues in the CDR3. The V gene's germline CDR1 is SNHLY and CDR2 FYNNEI. The DNA of the CDR3 is TGTGCCCAAATCAGGGCGAGCTCCTACAATGAGCAGTTCTTC. Protein product: CAQIRASSYNEQFF.

This clonotype was seen a handful of times. This sequence joins TRBV20-1 and TRBJ1-6, with 7 bases that match TRBD1. The CDR3 is 16 amino acids. Germline trimming cut 1 base from V and 2 bases from J; bases unmatched to any gene: 5. CDR1 and CDR2 from the germline V gene are DFQATT and SNEGSKA (reference sequence). This CDR3 reads CSARVQDRPYNSPLHF. The CDR3 DNA reads as TGCAGTGCTAGAGTTCAGGACAGGCCCTATAATTCACCCCTCCACTTT.

This clonotype was counted at least ten times. The chain couples TRBV2 to TRBJ1-2; D gene unclear. The CDR3 covers 15 residues. The germline gives CDR1 SNHLY, CDR2 FYNNEI. V was shortened by 2 bases and J by 6 bases, with 16 bases between the two germline ends. As DNA, the CDR3 is TGTGCCAGCAGTGAATGGGGTATGTCCCCCAATGGCTACACCTTC. It translates to CASSEWGMSPNGYTF.

This clonotype was counted at least ten times. DNA of the CDR3: TGTGCCAGCAATTTGGGGGGACCCGACAGGGAAGGCCAGCCCCAGCATTTT. Protein sequence: CASNLGGPDREGQPQHF. This chain uses TRBV27 with TRBJ1-5; 7 nucleotides match TRBD1. This CDR3 comprises 17 residues. CDR1 and CDR2 (germline): MNHEY, SMNVEV (reference sequence). J lost 7 bases, V lost 7 bases, and 19 bases had no gene match.

This sequence joins TRBV12-3 or TRBV12-4 and TRBJ2-1, with D unclear. The CDR3 consists of 13 residues. V was clipped by 3 bases and J by 8 bases, with 11 bases between them. The CDR3 region has the DNA TGTGCCAGCAGTTTGAATCCGAGCCATGAGCAGTTCTTC. Translated, it gives CASSLNPSHEQFF.

The table lists this clonotype with a few counts. V and J are TRBV6-2 or TRBV6-3 and TRBJ2-1, with D possibly TRBD1 on 5 matching bases. The CDR3 has 16 amino acids. Looked up from germline, CDR1 is MNHEY and CDR2 is SVGEGT. Trimming shortened V by 8 bases and J by 3 bases, and 20 bases separated the two germline ends. CDR3 amino acids: CASAKPWGGDYNEQFF. The CDR3 DNA is TGTGCCAGCGCTAAGCCCTGGGGCGGAGACTACAATGAGCAGTTCTTC.